The clone carrying this T cell receptor beta chain was picked up a small number of times. The data stem from a study of patients and donors after allogeneic stem cell transplantation. The germline V gene has CDR1 KGHDR and CDR2 SFDVKD. The V gene lost 4 bases and the J gene lost 0 bases, with 12 bases spanning the gap. The CDR3 length is 16 residues. TCRdb recomputed calls from the RT-PCR reads with MiXCR, one row per CDR3 protein. The table includes about a million distinct CDR3 sequences, approximately 18% detected once. Source material: blood, either unsorted or a sorted T cell fraction (not recorded which). The sequence derives from a human donor who was either an allogeneic HSCT recipient or a stem cell or donor lymphocyte infusion donor (not recorded which). It is not recorded whose cells these are; they may come from a transplant donor. The J gene is TRBJ2-1, the V gene TRBV24-1; D may be TRBD1 (5 bases). CDR3 DNA: TGTGCCACCAGTGAATCCGGACAACCCTCCTACAATGAGCAGTTCTTC. Protein sequence: CATSESGQPSYNEQFF.